This record concerns one TCR beta chain sequence. Its target antigen remains unknown. Per-nucleotide qualities are absent, and no much larger clonotype sits a single base away. Using the deep immunoSEQ assay, multiplex PCR amplified TCR CDR3 regions from genomic DNA. Extracted genomic DNA from each cell subset was spread evenly across all wells of several immunoSEQ 96-well plates, with each plate serving as a replicate. Each replicate PCR for sorted subsets received around 0.2 ug genomic DNA, equal to 30,000 or so T cell genomes. Purified libraries were measured with a Qubit 3.0 fluorometer, size-checked on a Bioanalyzer 2100, and measured again with the KAPA Library Quantification kit. Every immunoSEQ 96-well plate was sequenced on a dedicated single-read 150-cycle Illumina NextSeq 550 flow cell. In the original analysis: Because only junctional sequences without quality scores were contained in the immunoSEQ output, filtering matching that applied to full-length reads could not be performed. To assign V/J genes and CDR3, sequences were annotated against IMGT germline references using PyIR, a Python wrapper for IgBLAST v1.9. Reads with weak V/J assignments (E-value above 1e-6), missing CDR3, stop codons, out-of-frame junctions, or ambiguous translated residues were removed. V3J clonotypes were defined as sequences sharing the same inferred V gene, J gene, and CDR3 amino acid sequence. The percentage overlap between two repertoires was calculated by dividing the number of shared unique clonotypes by the size of the smaller repertoire. Richness of each repertoire was evaluated using RTK rarefaction, the Chao1 estimator, and Recon v2.1 estimates of unobserved clonotypes. Generation probabilities were computed with OLGA for all TCRbeta clonotypes obtained by the gDNA method from four donors. TCRdb obtained this table from immuneACCESS and retained in-frame rearrangements with V and J assigned. These tables miss some clones; where compared with another copy, unresolved V genes account for less than half of the shortfall, and the remainder is unexplained. The DNA was the basis for D and trimming; V, J and clone size are from that table. Recorded for this sample are millions of clones; over 85% of them occurred a single time. Around 0.13% of the sample is taken by the ten largest.

The CDR3 contains 16 residues, cysteine and phenylalanine counted. The DNA shown is the 48-base CDR3, in frame from base 1. Sequences LNHNV (CDR1) and YYDKDF (CDR2) are obtained from the germline V gene (reference sequence). V and J are truncated by 3 bases and 6 bases respectively, leaving an intervening sequence of 18 bases. The data derive from a study of shared clonotypes between healthy human individuals (dated by TCRdb to 2020 to 2022). A note on the overall study: The cohort comprised a couple of women and a few men aged 18 to 49 years. Blood TCR repertoires of several healthy adults were deeply sequenced to estimate repertoire size and the extent of clonotype sharing between individuals. For each donor, three plates each were used for CD4 naive and CD4 memory, two plates were used for CD8 naive, and one plate was used for CD8 memory. Per donor, leukapheresis produced somewhere between about 0.8 and 9 billion PBMCs. Libraries were prepared and TCR repertoires were sequenced by different laboratories using diverse techniques, in order to increase sequencing depth and limit assay-specific biases.

What the work shows at the level of the full study, not this receptor alone: Compared with non-shared clonotypes, clonotypes shared by all four sorted-subset donors had higher generation probabilities. The small number of donors limited the genetic and exposure-history diversity represented. Sampling was restricted to blood, and TCR repertoires in tissue are likely to differ from TCR repertoires in blood. Incomplete sequencing was indicated by rarefaction of sorted-subset datasets, despite the large sequencing depth. Naive subsets generally had larger estimated clonotype richness than memory subsets did. Pairwise subsampling indicated that sequencing depth was expected to affect the degree of clonotype sharing among donors. Across a handful of donors, 4.5% to 6.5% of naive CD4, approximately 3.6% of naive CD8, around 2.1% of memory CD4, and approximately 0.42% of memory CD8 clonotypes were shared.

The donors were healthy, HIV-negative adults with no recently reported acute infections or vaccinations. All donors were Caucasian adults living in Nashville, Tennessee, USA. CD4+ T cells were enriched by magnetic negative selection, after which naive cells were positively selected on CD45RA and the negative fraction was taken as the memory subset. Blood was collected by leukapheresis, and PBMCs were isolated by Ficoll-Histopaque density gradient centrifugation and then cryopreserved in liquid nitrogen vapor phase. Analytical flow cytometry was used to check the purity and quantity of each magnetically sorted T cell population. Genomic DNA was isolated from every sorted fraction and measured by UV absorbance on a Nanodrop 2000c.

This receptor was taken from a young man in good health. The chain was built from TRBV15 and TRBJ2-4, with no reliable assignment of the D segment. Sequencing used naive CD4+ T cells sorted from blood. According to the study, the label for this sample's cell subset or site signals: CD45RA+ positively selected. CDR3 protein: CATSSSLEFIPNIQYF. The bases read TGTGCCACCAGCAGCTCACTCGAGTTCATCCCAAACATTCAGTACTTC.